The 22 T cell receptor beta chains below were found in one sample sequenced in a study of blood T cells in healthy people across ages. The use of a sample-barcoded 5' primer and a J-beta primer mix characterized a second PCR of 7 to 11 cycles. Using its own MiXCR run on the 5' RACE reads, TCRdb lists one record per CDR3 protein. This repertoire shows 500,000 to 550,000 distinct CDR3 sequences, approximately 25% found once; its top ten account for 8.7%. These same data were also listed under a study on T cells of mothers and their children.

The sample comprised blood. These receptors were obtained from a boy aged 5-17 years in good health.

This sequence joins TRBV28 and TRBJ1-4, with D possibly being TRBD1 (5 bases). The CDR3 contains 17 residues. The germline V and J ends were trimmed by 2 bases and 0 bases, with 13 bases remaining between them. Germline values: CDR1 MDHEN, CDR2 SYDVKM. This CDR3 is CASSLRGSLSTNEKLFF. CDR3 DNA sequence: TGTGCCAGCAGTTTAAGGGGTAGTTTATCAACTAATGAAAAACTGTTTTTT.

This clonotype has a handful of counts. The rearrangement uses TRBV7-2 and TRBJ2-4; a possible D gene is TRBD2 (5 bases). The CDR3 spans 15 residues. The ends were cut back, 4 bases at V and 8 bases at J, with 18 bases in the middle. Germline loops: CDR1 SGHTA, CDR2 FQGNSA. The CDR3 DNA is TGTGCCAGCAGCTCGGTCACCGGAGGAACCGACATTCAGTACTTC. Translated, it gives CASSSVTGGTDIQYF. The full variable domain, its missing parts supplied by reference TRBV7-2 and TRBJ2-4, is GAGVSQSPSNKVTEKGKDVELRCDPISGHTALYWYRQSLGQGLEFLIYFQGNSAPDKSGLPSDRFSAERTGGSVSTLTIQRTQQEDSAVYLCASSSVTGGTDIQYFGAGTRLSVL.

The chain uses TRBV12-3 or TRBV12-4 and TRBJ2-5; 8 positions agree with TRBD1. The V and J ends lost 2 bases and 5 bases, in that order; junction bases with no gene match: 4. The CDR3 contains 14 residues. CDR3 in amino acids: CASSLQGAWETQYF. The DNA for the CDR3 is TGTGCCAGCAGTTTACAGGGGGCTTGGGAGACCCAGTACTTC.

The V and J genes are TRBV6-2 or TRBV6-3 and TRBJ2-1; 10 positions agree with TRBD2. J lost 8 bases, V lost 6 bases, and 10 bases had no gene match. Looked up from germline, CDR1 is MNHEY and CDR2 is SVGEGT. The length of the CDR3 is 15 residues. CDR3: CASRKSGGAAYEQFF. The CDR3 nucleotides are TGTGCCAGCAGAAAGAGCGGGGGGGCCGCCTATGAGCAGTTCTTC.

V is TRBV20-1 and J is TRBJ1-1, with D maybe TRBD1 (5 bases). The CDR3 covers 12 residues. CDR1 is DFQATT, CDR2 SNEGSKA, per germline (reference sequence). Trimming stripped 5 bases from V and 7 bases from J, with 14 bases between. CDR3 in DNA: TGCAGTGCTGGGGCCCCGTCGGTTGAAGCTTTCTTT. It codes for CSAGAPSVEAFF.

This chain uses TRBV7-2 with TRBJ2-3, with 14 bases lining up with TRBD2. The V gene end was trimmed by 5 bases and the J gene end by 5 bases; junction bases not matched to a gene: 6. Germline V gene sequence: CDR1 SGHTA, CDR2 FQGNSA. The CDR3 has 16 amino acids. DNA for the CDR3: TGTGCCAGCAGCCGTGGACTAGCGGGGGGAGGAGATACGCAGTATTTT. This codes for CASSRGLAGGGDTQYF. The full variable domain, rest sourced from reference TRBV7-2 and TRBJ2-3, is GAGVSQSPSNKVTEKGKDVELRCDPISGHTALYWYRQSLGQGLEFLIYFQGNSAPDKSGLPSDRFSAERTGGSVSTLTIQRTQQEDSAVYLCASSRGLAGGGDTQYFGPGTRLTVL.

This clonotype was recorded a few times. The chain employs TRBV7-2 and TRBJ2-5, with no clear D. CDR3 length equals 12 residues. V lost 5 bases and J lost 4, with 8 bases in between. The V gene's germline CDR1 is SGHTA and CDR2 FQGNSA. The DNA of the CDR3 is TGTGCCAGCAGCCCCATAATAGAGACCCAGTACTTC. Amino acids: CASSPIIETQYF.

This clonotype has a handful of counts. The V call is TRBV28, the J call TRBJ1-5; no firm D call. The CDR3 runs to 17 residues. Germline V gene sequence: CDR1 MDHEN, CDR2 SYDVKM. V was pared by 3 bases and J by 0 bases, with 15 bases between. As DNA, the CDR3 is TGTGCCAGCAGTTTTGGGCCGGGTGGCTATAGCAATCAGCCCCAGCATTTT. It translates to CASSFGPGGYSNQPQHF.

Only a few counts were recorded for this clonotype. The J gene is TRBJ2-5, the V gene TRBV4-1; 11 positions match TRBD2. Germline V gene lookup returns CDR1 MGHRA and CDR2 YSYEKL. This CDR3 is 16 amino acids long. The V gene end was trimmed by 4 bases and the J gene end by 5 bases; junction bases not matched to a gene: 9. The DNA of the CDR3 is TGCGCCAGCAGCCTTTATTTAGCGGGAGGGCTGGAGACCCAGTACTTC. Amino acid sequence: CASSLYLAGGLETQYF.

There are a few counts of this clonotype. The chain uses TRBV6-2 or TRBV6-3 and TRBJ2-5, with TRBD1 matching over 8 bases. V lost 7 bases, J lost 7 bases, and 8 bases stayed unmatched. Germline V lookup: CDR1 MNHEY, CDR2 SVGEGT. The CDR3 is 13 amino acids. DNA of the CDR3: TGTGCCAGCACGATCCAGGGGGCCGGGACCCAGTACTTC. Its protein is CASTIQGAGTQYF.

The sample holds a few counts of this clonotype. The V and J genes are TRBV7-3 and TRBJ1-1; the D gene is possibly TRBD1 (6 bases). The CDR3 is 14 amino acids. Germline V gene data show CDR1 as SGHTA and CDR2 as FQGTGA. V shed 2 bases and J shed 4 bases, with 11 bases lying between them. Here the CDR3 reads CASSLLGAGTEAFF. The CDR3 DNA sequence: TGTGCCAGCAGCTTACTGGGGGCTGGCACTGAAGCTTTCTTT.

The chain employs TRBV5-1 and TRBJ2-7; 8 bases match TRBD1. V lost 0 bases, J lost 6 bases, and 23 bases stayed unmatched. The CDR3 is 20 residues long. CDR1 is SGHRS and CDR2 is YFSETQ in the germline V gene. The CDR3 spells CASSLDRPGTGLSPTSEQYF. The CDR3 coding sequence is TGCGCCAGCAGCTTGGACCGCCCCGGGACAGGACTTTCTCCTACGAGCGAGCAGTACTTC.

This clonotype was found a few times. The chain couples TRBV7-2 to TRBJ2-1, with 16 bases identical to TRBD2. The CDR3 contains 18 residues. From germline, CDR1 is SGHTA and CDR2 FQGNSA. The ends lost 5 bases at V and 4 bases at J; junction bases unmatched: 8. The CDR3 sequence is CASSPGTSGRARYNEQFF. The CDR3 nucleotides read TGTGCCAGCAGCCCAGGGACTAGCGGGAGGGCGAGATACAATGAGCAGTTCTTC.

CDR3 protein: CSASSGGPRDTQYF. CDR3 nucleotide sequence: TGCAGTGCTAGTAGTGGGGGGCCAAGAGATACGCAGTATTTT. The rearrangement links TRBV20-1 to TRBJ2-3; either TRBD1 or TRBD2 may supply D (6 bases each). Germline assignment: CDR1 DFQATT and CDR2 SNEGSKA (reference sequence). V lost 3 bases and J 5 bases, leaving 15 bases between the germline ends. CDR3 size: 14 residues.

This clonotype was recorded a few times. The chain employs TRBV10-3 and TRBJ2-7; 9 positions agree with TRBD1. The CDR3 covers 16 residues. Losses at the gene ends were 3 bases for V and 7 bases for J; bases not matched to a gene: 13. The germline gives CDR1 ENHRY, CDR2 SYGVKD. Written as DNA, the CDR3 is TGTGCCATCAGTGACGCCGGGACAGGGCCTCGCCTGGAGCAGTACTTC. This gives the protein CAISDAGTGPRLEQYF.

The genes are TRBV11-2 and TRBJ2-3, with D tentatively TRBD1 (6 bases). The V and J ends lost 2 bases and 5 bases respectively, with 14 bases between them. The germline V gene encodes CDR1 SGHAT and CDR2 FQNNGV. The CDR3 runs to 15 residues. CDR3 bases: TGTGCCAGCAGCTTACTGCAGGGGCCTGAAGATACGCAGTATTTT. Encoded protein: CASSLLQGPEDTQYF.

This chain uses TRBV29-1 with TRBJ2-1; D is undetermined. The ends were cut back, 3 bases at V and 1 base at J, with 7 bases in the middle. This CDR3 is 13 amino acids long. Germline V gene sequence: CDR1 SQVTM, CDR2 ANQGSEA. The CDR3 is CSVERSSYNEQFF. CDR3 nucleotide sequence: TGCAGCGTTGAGCGGAGTTCCTACAATGAGCAGTTCTTC.

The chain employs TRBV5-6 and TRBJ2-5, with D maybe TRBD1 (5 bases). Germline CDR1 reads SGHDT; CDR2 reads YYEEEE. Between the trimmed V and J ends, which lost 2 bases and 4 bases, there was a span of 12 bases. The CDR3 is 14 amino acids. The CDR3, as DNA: TGTGCCAGCAGCTTAGGTTTGGGGCGAGAGACCCAGTACTTC. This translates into CASSLGLGRETQYF.

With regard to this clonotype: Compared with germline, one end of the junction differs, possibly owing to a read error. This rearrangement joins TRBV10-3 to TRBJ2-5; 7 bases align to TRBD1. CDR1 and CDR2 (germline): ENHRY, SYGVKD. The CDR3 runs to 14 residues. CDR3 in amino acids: CAIRMGQSQATQYF. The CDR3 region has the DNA TGTGCCATCAGAATGGGACAGAGCCAAGCGACCCAGTACTTC.

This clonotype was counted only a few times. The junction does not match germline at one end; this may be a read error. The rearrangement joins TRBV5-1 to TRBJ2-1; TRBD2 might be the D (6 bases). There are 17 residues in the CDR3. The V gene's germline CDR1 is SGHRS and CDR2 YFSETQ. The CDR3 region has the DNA TGCGCCAGCAGCTTGGCCCCCCCGGGAGTGGGAAACAATGGGCAGTTCTTC. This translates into CASSLAPPGVGNNGQFF.

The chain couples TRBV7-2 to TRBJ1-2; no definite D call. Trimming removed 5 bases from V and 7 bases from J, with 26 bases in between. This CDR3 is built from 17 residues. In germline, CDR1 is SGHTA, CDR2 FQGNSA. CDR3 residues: CASSPQWQVSRSGGYTF. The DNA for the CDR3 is TGTGCCAGCAGCCCCCAGTGGCAAGTATCCCGGTCTGGTGGCTACACCTTC.

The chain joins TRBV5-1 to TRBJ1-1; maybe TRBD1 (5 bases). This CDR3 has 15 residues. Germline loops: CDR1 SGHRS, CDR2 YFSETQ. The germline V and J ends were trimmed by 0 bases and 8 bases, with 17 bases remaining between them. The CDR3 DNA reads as TGCGCCAGCAGCTTGGCCTATGGGGCGGCGGCAGAAGCTTTCTTT. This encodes CASSLAYGAAAEAFF.